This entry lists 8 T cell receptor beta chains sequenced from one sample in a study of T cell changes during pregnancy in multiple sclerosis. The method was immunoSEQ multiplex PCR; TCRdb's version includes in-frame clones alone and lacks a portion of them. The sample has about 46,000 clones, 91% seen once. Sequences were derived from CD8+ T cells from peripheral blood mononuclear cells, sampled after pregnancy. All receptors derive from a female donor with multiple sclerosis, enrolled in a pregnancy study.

CDR3 protein: CASSDPRVEATEAFF. The CDR3 nucleotides read TGTGCCAGCAGTGACCCCCGAGTTGAGGCCACTGAAGCTTTCTTT. The V call is TRBV2, the J call TRBJ1-1, with unresolved D. This CDR3 spans 15 amino acids. V lost 3 bases and J lost 4, with 15 bases in between. CDR1 and CDR2 from the germline V gene are SNHLY and FYNNEI.

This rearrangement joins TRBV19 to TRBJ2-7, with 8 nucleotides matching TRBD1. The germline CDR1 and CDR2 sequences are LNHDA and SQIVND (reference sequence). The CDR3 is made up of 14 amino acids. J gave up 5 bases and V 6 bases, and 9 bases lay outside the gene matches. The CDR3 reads CASREGQGIHEQYF. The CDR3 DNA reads TGTGCCAGTAGGGAAGGACAGGGTATACACGAGCAGTACTTC. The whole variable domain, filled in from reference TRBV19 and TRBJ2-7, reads DGGITQSPKYLFRKEGQNVTLSCEQNLNHDAMYWYRQDPGQGLRLIYYSQIVNDFQKGDIAEGYSVSREKKESFPLTVTSAQKNPTAFYLCASREGQGIHEQYFGPGTRLTVT.

CDR3 sequence: CASSDAGSPLHF. CDR3 DNA: TGTGCCAGCAGTGACGCCGGGTCACCCCTCCACTTT. The chain couples TRBV4-2 to TRBJ1-6; no reliable D call. The germline V gene has CDR1 LGHNA and CDR2 YNFKEQ. V was clipped by 6 bases and J by 10 bases, with 10 bases between them. CDR3 length equals 12 residues.

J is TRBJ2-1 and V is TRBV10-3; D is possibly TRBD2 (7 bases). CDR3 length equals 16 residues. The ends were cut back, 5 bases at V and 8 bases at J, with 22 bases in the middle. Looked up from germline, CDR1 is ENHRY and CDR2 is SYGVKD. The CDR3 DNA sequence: TGTGCCATCAGTCCCCGAGGGGGGGGGTTGATCGATGAGCAGTTCTTC. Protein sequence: CAISPRGGGLIDEQFF.

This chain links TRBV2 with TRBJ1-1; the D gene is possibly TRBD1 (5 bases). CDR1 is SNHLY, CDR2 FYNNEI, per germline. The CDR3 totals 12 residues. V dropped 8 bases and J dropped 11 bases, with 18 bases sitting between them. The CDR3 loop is CASGLVGRGAFF. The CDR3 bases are TGTGCCAGCGGGTTAGTGGGGCGTGGGGCTTTCTTT.

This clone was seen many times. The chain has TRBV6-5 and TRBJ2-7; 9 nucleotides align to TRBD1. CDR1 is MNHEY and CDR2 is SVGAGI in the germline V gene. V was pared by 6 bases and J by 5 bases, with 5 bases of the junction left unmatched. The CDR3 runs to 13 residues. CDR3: CASRGRTGDEQYF. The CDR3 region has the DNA TGTGCCAGCAGGGGCAGGACAGGGGACGAGCAGTACTTC.

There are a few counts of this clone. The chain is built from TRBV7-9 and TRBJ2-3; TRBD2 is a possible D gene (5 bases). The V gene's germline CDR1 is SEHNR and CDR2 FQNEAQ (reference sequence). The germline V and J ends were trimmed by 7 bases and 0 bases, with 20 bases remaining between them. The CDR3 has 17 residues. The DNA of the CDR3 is TGTGCCAGCACCGCCGGGTTCCAGCGGCGGAGCACAGATACGCAGTATTTT. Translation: CASTAGFQRRSTDTQYF.

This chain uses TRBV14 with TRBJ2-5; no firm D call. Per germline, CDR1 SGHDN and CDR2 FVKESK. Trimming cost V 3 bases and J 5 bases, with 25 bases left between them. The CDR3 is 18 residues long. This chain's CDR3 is CASSQLVRDASPLETQYF. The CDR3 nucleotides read TGTGCCAGCAGCCAGCTAGTGAGAGACGCGTCGCCATTGGAGACCCAGTACTTC. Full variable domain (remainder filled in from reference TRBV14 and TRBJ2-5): EAGVTQFPSHSVIEKGQTVTLRCDPISGHDNLYWYRRVMGKEIKFLLHFVKESKQDESGMPNNRFLAERTGGTYSTLKVQPAELEDSGVYFCASSQLVRDASPLETQYFGPGTRLLVL.